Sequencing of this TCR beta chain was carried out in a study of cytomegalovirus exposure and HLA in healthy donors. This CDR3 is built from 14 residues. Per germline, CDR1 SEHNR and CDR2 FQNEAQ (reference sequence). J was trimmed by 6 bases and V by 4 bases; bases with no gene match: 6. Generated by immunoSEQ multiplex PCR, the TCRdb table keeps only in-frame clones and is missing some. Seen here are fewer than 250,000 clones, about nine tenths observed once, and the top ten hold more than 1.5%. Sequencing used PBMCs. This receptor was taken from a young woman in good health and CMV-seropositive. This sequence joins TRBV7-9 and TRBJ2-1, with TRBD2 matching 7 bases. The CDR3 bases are TGTGCCAGCAGCTCCGTGGGGGGGTCCAATGAGCAGTTCTTC. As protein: CASSSVGGSNEQFF. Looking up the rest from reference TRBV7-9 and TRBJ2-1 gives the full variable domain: DTGVSQNPRHKITKRGQNVTFRCDPISEHNRLYWYRQTLGQGPEFLTYFQNEAQLEKSRLLSDRFSAERPKGSFSTLEIQRTEQGDSAMYLCASSSVGGSNEQFFGPGTRLTVL.